The sequence of this T cell receptor beta chain was determined in a study of blood T cell repertoires in COVID-19. About the research overall: The United States, Italy and Spain provided the acute and convalescent COVID-19 samples.

Everyone who took part was about 18 to 89 years old, and they came from 24 US areas. Participant-given clinical history determined each cohort assignment. Recovered status applied to Cohort 3 donors who had two consecutive negative PCRs. It also applied to those with clearance or with symptom resolution. Profiled with immunoSEQ multiplex PCR; TCRdb holds only in-frame clones, not every one. The sample holds about 310,000 clones, over 80% seen once. The sequenced sample consisted of PBMCs or T cells enriched from blood (not recorded which). The sequence came from a woman between 18 and 29 years old who had recovered from COVID-19.

CDR3 amino acids: CASSLDQKGQQAGNTIYF. The CDR3 DNA reads TGTGCCAGCAGCTTAGACCAGAAGGGACAGCAAGCAGGAAACACCATATATTTT. The chain carries TRBV7-6 and TRBJ1-3, with 7 bases matching TRBD1. This CDR3 is 18 amino acids long. CDR1 and CDR2 (germline): SGHVS, FNYEAQ. J was trimmed by 4 bases and V by 1 base; bases with no gene match: 13. Using reference TRBV7-6 and TRBJ1-3 for the parts outside the CDR3, the full variable domain is GAGVSQSPRYKVTKRGQDVALRCDPISGHVSLYWYRQALGQGPEFLTYFNYEAQQDKSGLPNDRFSAERPEGSISTLTIQRTEQRDSAMYRCASSLDQKGQQAGNTIYFGEGSWLTVV.